This T cell receptor beta chain derives from a study of post-analysis software for immune sequencing data. Overall study: Clinical courses comprised relapsing-remitting, secondary progressive and progressive-relapsing multiple sclerosis. Study-wide findings and caveats: With TRBV5-6, TRBV5-1 and TRBV20-1 included, roughly five TRBV segments were more frequent in patients than in controls. When compared against controls, multiple sclerosis patients showed significantly lower normalized Chao1 diversity. Clustering by F measure revealed strong co-clustering among samples prepared together in one batch.

V was clipped by 8 bases and J by 4 bases; unmatched bases: 13. The V gene's germline CDR1 is DFQATT and CDR2 SNEGSKA (reference sequence). The CDR3 runs to 14 residues. Points on this clonotype: The target antigen is unknown.

Unique molecular identifiers had been added to the TCR beta cDNA libraries. Roughly 0.5 million cDNA molecules were obtained from about 0.98 to 11 million T cells. TCRdb re-derived calls from the PCR reads in MiXCR, one entry per CDR3 protein. Of about 770,000 distinct CDR3 sequences listed, around 46% were seen once; the top ten hold roughly 4.9%. The material sequenced was blood. The source of this sequence is a girl between 10 and 17 years old with multiple sclerosis. The chain uses TRBV20-1 and TRBJ2-5; 7 nucleotides line up with TRBD2. The CDR3 DNA reads as TGCAGTACCACGGGAGGTCGGGTAGGAGAGACCCAGTACTTC. Protein product: CSTTGGRVGETQYF.